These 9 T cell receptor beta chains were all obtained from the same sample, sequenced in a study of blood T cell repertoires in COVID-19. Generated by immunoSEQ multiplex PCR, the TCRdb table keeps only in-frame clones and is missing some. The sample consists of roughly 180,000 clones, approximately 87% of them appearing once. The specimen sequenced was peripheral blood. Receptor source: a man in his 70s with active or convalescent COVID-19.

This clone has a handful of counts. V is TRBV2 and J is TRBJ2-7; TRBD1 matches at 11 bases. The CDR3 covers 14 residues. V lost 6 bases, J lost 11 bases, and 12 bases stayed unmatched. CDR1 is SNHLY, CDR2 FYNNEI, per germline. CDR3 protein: CASSDPRDRGVKYF. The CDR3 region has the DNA TGTGCCAGCAGCGATCCCCGGGACAGGGGGGTCAAGTACTTC.

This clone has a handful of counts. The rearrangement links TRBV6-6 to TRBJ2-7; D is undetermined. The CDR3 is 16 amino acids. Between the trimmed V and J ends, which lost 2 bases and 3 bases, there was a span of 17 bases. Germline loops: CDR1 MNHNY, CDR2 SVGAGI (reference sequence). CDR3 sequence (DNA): TGTGCCAGCAGTTACCCCCGTAGACCCGGAGACTACGAGCAGTACTTC. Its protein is CASSYPRRPGDYEQYF.

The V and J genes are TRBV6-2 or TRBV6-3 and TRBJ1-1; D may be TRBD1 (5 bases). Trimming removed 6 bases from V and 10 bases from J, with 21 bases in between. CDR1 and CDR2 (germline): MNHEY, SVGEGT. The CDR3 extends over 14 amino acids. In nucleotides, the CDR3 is TGTGCCAGCAGCCGCGGGACGGTCCTATTGCCAGCTTTCTTT. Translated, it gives CASSRGTVLLPAFF.

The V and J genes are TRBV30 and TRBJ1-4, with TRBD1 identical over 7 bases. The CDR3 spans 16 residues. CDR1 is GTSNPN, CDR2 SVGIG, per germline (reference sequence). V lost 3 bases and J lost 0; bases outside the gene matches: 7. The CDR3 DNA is TGTGCCTGGAGCCTCCCTAGGGGGCCAACTAATGAAAAACTGTTTTTT. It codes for CAWSLPRGPTNEKLFF.

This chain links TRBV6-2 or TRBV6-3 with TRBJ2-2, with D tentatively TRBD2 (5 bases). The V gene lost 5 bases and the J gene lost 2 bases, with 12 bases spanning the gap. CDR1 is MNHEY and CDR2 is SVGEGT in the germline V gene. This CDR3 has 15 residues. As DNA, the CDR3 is TGTGCCAGCAGTCCGGCGTCGGGAAACACCGGGGAGCTGTTTTTT. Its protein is CASSPASGNTGELFF.

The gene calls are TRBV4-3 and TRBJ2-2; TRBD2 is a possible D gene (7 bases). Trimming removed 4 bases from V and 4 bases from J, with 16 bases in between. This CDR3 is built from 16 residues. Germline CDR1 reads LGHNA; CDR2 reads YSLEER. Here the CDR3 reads CASSLYGAGATGELFF. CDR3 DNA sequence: TGCGCCAGCAGCCTGTACGGCGCGGGGGCCACCGGGGAGCTGTTTTTT.

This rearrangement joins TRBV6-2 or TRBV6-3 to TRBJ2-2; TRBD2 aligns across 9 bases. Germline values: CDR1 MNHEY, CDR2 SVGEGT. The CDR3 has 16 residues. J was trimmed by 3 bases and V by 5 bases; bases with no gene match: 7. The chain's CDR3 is CASSKSGGPYTGELFF. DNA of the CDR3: TGTGCCAGCAGTAAAAGCGGGGGGCCCTACACCGGGGAGCTGTTTTTT.

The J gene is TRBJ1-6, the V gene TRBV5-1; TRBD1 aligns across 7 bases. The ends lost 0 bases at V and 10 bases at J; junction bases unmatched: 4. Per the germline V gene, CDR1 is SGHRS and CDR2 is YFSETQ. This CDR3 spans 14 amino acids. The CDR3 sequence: CASSLGQGESPLHF. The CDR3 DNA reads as TGCGCCAGCAGCTTGGGACAGGGTGAATCACCCCTCCACTTT.

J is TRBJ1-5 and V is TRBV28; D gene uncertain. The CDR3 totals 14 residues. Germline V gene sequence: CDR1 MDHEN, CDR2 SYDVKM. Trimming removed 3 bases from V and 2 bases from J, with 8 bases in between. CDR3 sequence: CASSFASGNQPQHF. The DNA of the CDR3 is TGTGCCAGCAGTTTTGCCTCGGGCAATCAGCCCCAGCATTTT.